This T cell receptor beta chain was observed in a study of T cell responses to AZD1222 COVID-19 vaccine. As for the study in general: Analyses pooled second doses at about 4 or about 12 weeks. Study-wide points: Among AZD1222 vaccinees, only five or six were seropositive at baseline. Clonal diversity may have been underestimated in mostly white British donors.

Germline V gene sequence: CDR1 SGHRS, CDR2 YFSETQ. The CDR3 consists of 14 residues. The V and J ends lost 5 bases and 3 bases, in that order; junction bases with no gene match: 5. About this clone: Its target is unknown.

The protocol was immunoSEQ multiplex PCR, while the TCRdb copy is restricted to in-frame clones and leaves out a portion. Among 150,000 to 200,000 clones listed, around 90% were seen once. V usage is TRBV5-1 and J usage is TRBJ2-3; 8 bases align to TRBD1. Sequencing was performed on peripheral blood, taken on day 0 of AZD1222 vaccination. The receptor was derived from an adult in good health. Here the CDR3 reads CASRVQGDTDTQYF. CDR3 DNA: TGCGCCAGCAGGGTACAGGGGGATACAGATACGCAGTATTTT. Complete variable domain (other parts from reference TRBV5-1 and TRBJ2-3): KAGVTQTPRYLIKTRGQQVTLSCSPISGHRSVSWYQQTPGQGLQFLFEYFSETQRNKGNFPGRFSGRQFSNSRSEMNVSTLELGDSALYLCASRVQGDTDTQYFGPGTRLTVL.